The sequence of this T cell receptor (beta chain) was determined in a study of shared T cell receptors in the human thymus. The method was immunoSEQ multiplex PCR; TCRdb's version includes in-frame clones alone and lacks a portion of them. This table has 500,000 to 550,000 clones, around 82% appearing once. Germline V gene data show CDR1 as PRHDT and CDR2 as FYEKMQ (reference sequence). V lost 5 bases, J lost 0 bases, and 8 bases stayed unmatched. The CDR3 extends over 17 amino acids. These data were also filed under a second study, of human thymus T cells. Per that study: Thymus tissue for the work was resected from patients undergoing corrective heart surgery. Related studies found that unrelated individuals share highly overlapping thymic repertoires.

The sequencing input was thymocytes. This sequence originates from a boy less than two years old with a congenital heart defect. The genes are TRBV13 and TRBJ1-5; 9 bases agree with TRBD1. The CDR3 sequence: CASSRNRGPGSNQPQHF. The CDR3, as DNA: TGTGCCAGCAGCCGAAACAGGGGGCCCGGTAGCAATCAGCCCCAGCATTTT.